What follows describes a single T cell receptor beta chain. The sample comes from a study of CDR3 diversity in severe acne. The CDR3 is 14 amino acids. Deletions cut 6 bases from V and 0 bases from J, with 12 bases between. CDR1 and CDR2 from the germline V gene are SEHNR and FQNEAQ (reference sequence). MiXCR, run by TCRdb on the PCR reads, gives a single entry per CDR3 protein. The sample yields tens of thousands of distinct CDR3 sequences, 45% to 60% seen once. The clonotype originates from a male donor in good health, without acne. V usage is TRBV7-9 and J usage is TRBJ2-7; D may match TRBD1 or TRBD2 (5 bases each). The sequencing input was blood. CDR3 in amino acids: CASRIRDLSYEQYF. In nucleotides, the CDR3 is TGTGCCAGCAGAATACGGGACCTCTCCTACGAGCAGTACTTC.